A single sample is the source of the 8 T cell receptor beta chains below, sequenced in a study of blood T cell repertoires in COVID-19. Sequencing was performed with immunoSEQ multiplex PCR; in TCRdb, only in-frame clones are kept and a portion is missing. The table includes around 83,000 clones, around 85% detected once. Sequenced: peripheral blood. All receptors come from a woman in her 70s with acute or convalescent COVID-19.

The chain couples TRBV24-1 to TRBJ1-1, with 8 bases matching TRBD1. Germline-derived CDR1 and CDR2 are KGHDR and SFDVKD. V dropped 5 bases and J dropped 3; count of bases not matched to a gene: 7. CDR3 length: 15 residues. CDR3 protein: CATSGPGGQDTEAFF. CDR3 in DNA: TGTGCCACCAGTGGTCCAGGGGGCCAGGACACTGAAGCTTTCTTT.

The rearrangement joins TRBV5-8 to TRBJ2-4; D is unresolved. The CDR3 runs to 15 residues. V lost 0 bases and J 1 base, leaving 8 bases between the germline ends. The V gene's germline CDR1 is SGHTS and CDR2 YDEGEE. This CDR3 is CASSLGESAKNIQYF. CDR3 sequence (DNA): TGTGCCAGCAGCTTGGGTGAGTCGGCCAAAAACATTCAGTACTTC.

The CDR3 loop reads CASSDGTSGSYEQYV. The CDR3 DNA is TGTGCCAGCAGTGATGGGACTAGCGGATCCTACGAGCAGTACGTC. The chain links TRBV6-1 to TRBJ2-7; 11 positions match TRBD2. The CDR3 runs 15 residues. V shed 3 bases and J 1 base; nucleotides not matched to a gene: 2. Per germline, CDR1 MNHNS and CDR2 SASEGT.

The chain combines TRBV19 with TRBJ2-5, with 14 bases matching TRBD2. The CDR3 contains 15 residues. Germline CDR1 and CDR2: LNHDA and SQIVND (reference sequence). The ends lost 6 bases at V and 4 bases at J; junction bases unmatched: 4. The DNA of the CDR3 is TGTGCCAGTAGCCCGGGACTAGCGGGGGTAGAGACCCAGTACTTC. Translated: CASSPGLAGVETQYF. Supplemented by reference TRBV19 and TRBJ2-5, the full variable domain reads DGGITQSPKYLFRKEGQNVTLSCEQNLNHDAMYWYRQDPGQGLRLIYYSQIVNDFQKGDIAEGYSVSREKKESFPLTVTSAQKNPTAFYLCASSPGLAGVETQYFGPGTRLLVL.

The chain joins TRBV27 to TRBJ2-1, with D hard to call. V lost 2 bases to trimming and J lost 0 bases, with 5 bases between them. This CDR3 is 14 amino acids long. Germline V gene data show CDR1 as MNHEY and CDR2 as SMNVEV (reference sequence). CDR3 DNA sequence: TGTGCCAGCAGTTTAGGCGGCTCCTACAATGAGCAGTTCTTC. Protein: CASSLGGSYNEQFF.

The J gene is TRBJ2-7, the V gene TRBV7-9; the match to TRBD1 covers 9 bases. The CDR3 totals 15 residues. CDR1 is SEHNR, CDR2 FQNEAQ, per germline (reference sequence). Unmatched junction bases numbered 11, after V lost 4 bases and J lost 7 bases. CDR3 protein: CASSWGTGRSREQYV. Written as DNA, the CDR3 is TGTGCCAGCAGCTGGGGGACAGGGCGGTCGAGAGAGCAGTACGTC.

The chain has TRBV19 and TRBJ2-5; 12 bases map to TRBD2. The CDR3 covers 16 residues. Trimming at V came to 3 bases and at J to 2 bases, leaving 4 bases not matched to a gene. Per the germline V gene, CDR1 is LNHDA and CDR2 is SQIVND (reference sequence). The CDR3 is CASSIGTSGSQETQYF. In DNA, the CDR3 is TGTGCCAGTAGTATTGGGACTAGCGGGTCACAAGAGACCCAGTACTTC.

V gene TRBV4-3 combines with J gene TRBJ1-5; TRBD1 matches 8 bases. Germline CDR1 LGHNA, CDR2 YSLEER. The CDR3 is 13 residues long. Trimming took 0 bases from V and 11 from J; bases not matched to a gene: 3. The CDR3 protein is CASSQEMGQAQHF. In DNA form, the CDR3 reads TGCGCCAGCAGCCAAGAGATGGGACAGGCCCAGCATTTT.